Each of the 25 T cell receptor beta chains below was sequenced from the same sample in a study of blood T cell repertoires in COVID-19. Produced via immunoSEQ multiplex PCR; TCRdb's table is partial and in-frame only. The sample contains 200,000 to 250,000 clones, about four fifths of which appear only once. What was sequenced was peripheral blood. The receptors derive from a man in his forties or fifties with acute or convalescent COVID-19.

V gene TRBV7-8 combines with J gene TRBJ2-5; no definite D call. The length of the CDR3 is 10 residues. V was cut by 8 bases and J by 3 bases, with 4 bases left in between. Germline-derived CDR1 and CDR2 are SGHVS and FQNEAQ. The CDR3 sequence: CASGEETQYF. The CDR3 DNA is TGTGCCAGCGGAGAAGAGACCCAGTACTTC.

The chain is built from TRBV20-1 and TRBJ1-2, with no clear D. Germline loops: CDR1 DFQATT, CDR2 SNEGSKA (reference sequence). The CDR3 covers 11 residues. Trimming took off 6 bases at V and 8 bases at J, with 13 bases between the two ends. The CDR3 nucleotides read TGCAGTGCCCCAATGGGCCAAGGCTACACCTTC. Its translation is CSAPMGQGYTF.

This chain uses TRBV20-1 with TRBJ1-4, with TRBD1 as a possible D gene (5 bases). The CDR3 runs to 11 residues. Looked up from germline, CDR1 is DFQATT and CDR2 is SNEGSKA (reference sequence). Trimming stripped 6 bases from V and 8 bases from J, with 10 bases between. DNA for the CDR3: TGCAGTGCCCGAAAGGGGGAAAAACTGTTTTTT. Its protein is CSARKGEKLFF.

This clone has only one observation. The gene calls are TRBV28 and TRBJ2-7; TRBD1 matches 9 bases. Germline V lookup: CDR1 MDHEN, CDR2 SYDVKM. The CDR3 loop spans 14 amino acids. V was clipped by 4 bases and J by 0 bases; unmatched bases: 1. The CDR3 bases are TGTGCCAGCAGTTCGACAGGGGGCTCCTACGAGCAGTACTTC. It yields the protein CASSSTGGSYEQYF.

This clone appeared a few times. V and J are TRBV30 and TRBJ1-1, with D possibly matching TRBD1 (5 bases). CDR3 size: 13 residues. CDR1 and CDR2 from the germline V gene are GTSNPN and SVGIG (reference sequence). V was cut by 5 bases and J by 8 bases, with 18 bases left in between. CDR3 DNA: TGTGCCTGGCGCCGGCCCCAGGGTACAGAAGCTTTCTTT. Translating gives CAWRRPQGTEAFF.

The chain combines TRBV27 with TRBJ2-7; no clear D. Per the germline V gene, CDR1 is MNHEY and CDR2 is SMNVEV (reference sequence). The CDR3 loop spans 15 amino acids. V shed 3 bases and J shed 6 bases, with 18 bases lying between them. The CDR3 loop reads CASSLQVAPNSEQYF. CDR3 nucleotide sequence: TGTGCCAGCAGTTTGCAAGTAGCACCCAATTCCGAGCAGTACTTC.

The rearrangement joins TRBV6-5 to TRBJ1-5, with D perhaps matching TRBD1 (6 bases). The germline V gene has CDR1 MNHEY and CDR2 SVGAGI. With 6 bases removed from V and 6 bases from J, the gap between germline ends came to 18 bases. The length of the CDR3 is 15 residues. The CDR3 reads CASSYTQGRGQPQHF. As DNA, the CDR3 is TGTGCCAGCAGCTACACACAGGGACGGGGTCAGCCCCAGCATTTT.

The chain combines TRBV5-6 with TRBJ1-1; D is undetermined. The CDR3 spans 13 residues. Between the trimmed V and J ends, which lost 3 bases and 6 bases, there was a span of 12 bases. Per the germline V gene, CDR1 is SGHDT and CDR2 is YYEEEE. The CDR3 loop reads CASSSDKLAEAFF. The CDR3 region has the DNA TGTGCCAGCAGCTCTGATAAACTCGCTGAAGCTTTCTTT.

The chain employs TRBV6-5 and TRBJ2-7; weak D call: TRBD2 (5 bases). Per germline, CDR1 MNHEY and CDR2 SVGAGI. The CDR3 loop spans 14 amino acids. V lost 9 bases and J lost 1, with 16 bases in between. In DNA form, the CDR3 reads TGTGCCAGTCAAGGTAGCGTCCTTTCCTACGAGCAGTACTTC. Amino acids: CASQGSVLSYEQYF.

The rearrangement links TRBV11-3 to TRBJ2-1; TRBD1 agrees at 7 bases. Germline trimming cut 5 bases from V and 2 bases from J; bases unmatched to any gene: 12. CDR1 is SGHNT and CDR2 is YENEEA in the germline V gene. The CDR3 contains 17 residues. This CDR3 is CASSEGATGTPYNEQFF. CDR3 nucleotide sequence: TGTGCCAGCAGCGAGGGGGCGACGGGGACCCCCTACAATGAGCAGTTCTTC.

The chain couples TRBV19 to TRBJ1-4; 8 nucleotides match TRBD1. CDR1 LNHDA and CDR2 SQIVND come from the germline V gene (reference sequence). This CDR3 region has 16 residues. In nucleotides, the CDR3 is TGTGCGACCGCGAAATCTACAGGGGGACCTAATGAAAAACTGTTTTTT. Protein: CATAKSTGGPNEKLFF.

J is TRBJ1-2 and V is TRBV11-2; the match to TRBD1 covers 7 bases. Per germline, CDR1 SGHAT and CDR2 FQNNGV. This CDR3 region has 13 residues. Unmatched junction bases numbered 4, after V lost 5 bases and J lost 4 bases. CDR3 sequence (DNA): TGTGCCAGCAGCATACGGGACAGCTATGGCTACACCTTC. It specifies CASSIRDSYGYTF.

The chain is built from TRBV9 and TRBJ1-6, with D hard to call. The CDR3 runs 14 residues. V gave up 3 bases and J gave up 9 bases, with 13 bases separating them. The germline V gene has CDR1 SGDLS and CDR2 YYNGEE. The CDR3 reads CASSEAGMGSPLHF. The CDR3 nucleotides are TGTGCCAGCAGCGAGGCGGGGATGGGTTCACCCCTCCACTTT.

This chain connects TRBV5-4 to TRBJ1-6; 8 nucleotides match TRBD1. CDR3 length equals 15 residues. Trimming at V came to 3 bases and at J to 6 bases, leaving 5 bases not matched to a gene. Germline CDR1 and CDR2: SGHNT and YYREEE (reference sequence). CDR3 residues: CASSSGQGGNSPLHF. Written as DNA, the CDR3 is TGTGCCAGCAGCTCCGGACAGGGTGGTAATTCACCCCTCCACTTT.

This chain uses TRBV15 with TRBJ1-2; TRBD1 matches 9 bases. Losses at the gene ends were 2 bases for V and 6 bases for J; bases not matched to a gene: 7. The CDR3 has 15 amino acids. Per germline, CDR1 LNHNV and CDR2 YYDKDF (reference sequence). The CDR3 region is CATSRSLGQGNGYTF. As DNA, the CDR3 is TGTGCCACCAGCAGAAGCCTAGGACAGGGGAATGGCTACACCTTC.

V is TRBV19 and J is TRBJ1-2, with 11 nucleotides matching TRBD1. V lost 4 bases to trimming and J lost 7 bases; unmatched junction nucleotides: 5. Looked up from germline, CDR1 is LNHDA and CDR2 is SQIVND (reference sequence). The CDR3 has 14 amino acids. DNA of the CDR3: TGTGCCAGTAGTACCCACGGACAGGGGGCTGGCTACACCTTC. This codes for CASSTHGQGAGYTF.

The V call is TRBV2, the J call TRBJ1-2; 9 nucleotides line up with TRBD1. Germline loops: CDR1 SNHLY, CDR2 FYNNEI. The CDR3 spans 14 residues. The V gene end was trimmed by 0 bases and the J gene end by 6 bases; junction bases not matched to a gene: 2. CDR3 region: CASSEARDRDGYTF. CDR3 nucleotide sequence: TGTGCCAGCAGTGAAGCCCGGGACAGGGATGGCTACACCTTC. Together with reference TRBV2 and TRBJ1-2, the CDR3 gives the full variable domain: EPEVTQTPSHQVTQMGQEVILRCVPISNHLYFYWYRQILGQKVEFLVSFYNNEISEKSEIFDDQFSVERPDGSNFTLKIRSTKLEDSAMYFCASSEARDRDGYTFGSGTRLTVV.

The chain recombines TRBV3-1 (or the pseudogene TRBV3-2) with TRBJ1-4; D is unresolved. The CDR3 length is 15 residues. Trimming stripped 0 bases from V and 6 bases from J, with 11 bases between. Germline CDR1 and CDR2: LGHDT and YNNKEL (reference sequence). This CDR3 reads CASSQEIGGYEKLFF. The DNA for the CDR3 is TGTGCCAGCAGCCAAGAAATAGGAGGGTATGAAAAACTGTTTTTT.

Here the CDR3 reads CASSFVQVHEQYF. CDR3 DNA: TGTGCCAGCAGCTTCGTACAGGTACACGAGCAGTACTTC. This chain links TRBV11-3 with TRBJ2-7; D might be TRBD1 (5 bases). Germline V lookup: CDR1 SGHNT, CDR2 YENEEA. CDR3 length equals 13 residues. The germline V and J ends were trimmed by 3 bases and 5 bases, with 11 bases remaining between them.

The chain combines TRBV18 with TRBJ2-5, with TRBD2 identical over 7 bases. Germline loops: CDR1 KGHSH, CDR2 LQKENI. Trimming took 6 bases from V and 2 from J; bases not matched to a gene: 6. The CDR3 totals 14 residues. CDR3 coding DNA: TGTGCCAGCTCTAGACCGGGACTACAAGAGACCCAGTACTTC. Translated: CASSRPGLQETQYF.

The chain employs TRBV19 and TRBJ2-7, with D possibly TRBD2 on 6 matching bases. This CDR3 comprises 13 residues. Germline CDR1 LNHDA, CDR2 SQIVND (reference sequence). V lost 11 bases to trimming and J lost 6 bases, with 20 bases between them. CDR3 nucleotides: TGTGCCTCTACCGGGTGGACCGGGGGCGAGCAGTACTTC. Amino acids: CASTGWTGGEQYF.

This clone was observed a single time. This chain connects TRBV28 to TRBJ2-7, with a possible D match to TRBD2 (6 bases). With 1 base removed from V and 0 bases from J, the gap between germline ends came to 10 bases. The V gene's germline CDR1 is MDHEN and CDR2 SYDVKM. The length of the CDR3 is 15 residues. DNA for the CDR3: TGTGCCAGCAGTTTATTCCAGCGGGTCTCCTACGAGCAGTACTTC. Translation: CASSLFQRVSYEQYF.

J is TRBJ2-7 and V is TRBV28; D might be TRBD2 (6 bases). Germline-derived CDR1 and CDR2 are MDHEN and SYDVKM. V was trimmed by 6 bases and J by 0 bases, leaving 12 bases between them. This CDR3 spans 14 amino acids. The CDR3 spells CASSIAESSYEQYF. The CDR3, as DNA: TGTGCCAGCAGCATAGCGGAAAGCTCCTACGAGCAGTACTTC.

The rearrangement joins TRBV5-5 to TRBJ1-2; D unclear. This CDR3 contains 14 residues. Trimming removed 0 bases from V and 2 bases from J, with 8 bases in between. In germline, CDR1 is SGHKS, CDR2 YYEKEE (reference sequence). The CDR3 loop is CASSLGFMNYGYTF. The CDR3 DNA reads as TGTGCCAGCAGCTTGGGTTTTATGAACTATGGCTACACCTTC.

This chain links TRBV9 with TRBJ2-7; D might be TRBD2 (5 bases). Germline-derived CDR1 and CDR2 are SGDLS and YYNGEE. The CDR3 contains 13 residues. V dropped 0 bases and J dropped 7 bases, with 11 bases sitting between them. The CDR3 DNA is TGTGCCAGCAGCGTAGGAACTAGTTTTGAGCAGTACTTC. Protein: CASSVGTSFEQYF.